This TCR beta chain is drawn from a study of early T cells in non-severe SARS-CoV-2 infection. Study-wide background: RNA in bulk from unsorted whole blood was sequenced, and chains were unpaired.

Individual cDNA molecules carried attached unique molecular identifiers. Using its own MiXCR run on the 5' RACE reads, TCRdb lists one record per CDR3 protein. This sample has more than 90,000 distinct CDR3 sequences, with over 10% found just once. Specimen: whole blood. The clonotype comes from an adult who was a healthcare worker with PCR-confirmed SARS-CoV-2 infection or an uninfected control (not recorded which).

The CDR3 reads CSVEDGSGPNTEAFF. Here the CDR3 DNA reads TGCAGCGTTGAAGATGGGTCAGGCCCGAACACTGAAGCTTTCTTT. This chain links TRBV29-1 with TRBJ1-1; D is ambiguous. The V end was cut by 0 bases, the J end by 1 base, with 12 bases between. The CDR3 covers 15 residues. CDR1 is SQVTM and CDR2 is ANQGSEA in the germline V gene.